These T cell receptor beta chains were read from a single sample in a study of blood T cells in healthy people across ages. Via MiXCR, TCRdb re-called the 5' RACE reads, giving one row per CDR3 protein. Of 1.5 million to 2 million distinct CDR3 sequences in the sample, around half were seen once. The sequencing input was blood. These receptors were obtained from a woman in her 40s in good health. Each CDR3 is given with its conserved first and last residue. D genes are given only for firm matches. Some rows have no size entry. The others give once, few or many, or a class for an expanded clone.

d_gene	j_gene	v_gene	abundance	CDR3nt	CDR3aa
-	TRBJ2-7	TRBV27	few	TGTGCCAGCAGTTTATCGAGGCGGGACGAGCAGTACTTC	CASSLSRRDEQYF
TRBD1	TRBJ2-3	TRBV10-1	-	TGCGCCAGCAGTGCCCGGGACAGTGTCACAGATACGCAGTATTTT	CASSARDSVTDTQYF
-	TRBJ2-7	TRBV13	-	TGTGCCAGCAGCTTAGGACAGGGAATGTACGAGCAGTACTTC	CASSLGQGMYEQYF
-	TRBJ2-7	TRBV12-3/TRBV12-4	-	TGTGCCAGCAGAGCCGGGACCCACGGGTACGAGCAGTACTTC	CASRAGTHGYEQYF
TRBD2	TRBJ2-3	TRBV7-2	few	TGTGCCAGCAGCGGGCCGGGACTAGCGGTCACAGATACGCAGTATTTT	CASSGPGLAVTDTQYF
TRBD1	TRBJ1-2	TRBV9	-	TGTGCCAGCAGCGTAGTCCACTCACGGGACAGGCGAGTTGGCTACACCTTC	CASSVVHSRDRRVGYTF
-	TRBJ1-1	TRBV6-6	-	TGTGCCAGCCGGGGGTCCCCTGAAGCTTTCTTT	CASRGSPEAFF
-	TRBJ2-7	TRBV27	-	TGTGCCAACAGTTCCCCGGACGGATCCTACGAGCAGTACTTC	CANSSPDGSYEQYF
-	TRBJ2-3	TRBV12-3/TRBV12-4	few	TGTGCCAGCAGTCCCGTCATAAGCACAGATACGCAGTATTTT	CASSPVISTDTQYF
TRBD1	TRBJ2-3	TRBV6-2/TRBV6-3	-	TGTGCCAGCAGTTACTCCCTCGGACAGGGGGCTAGCACAGATACGCAGTATTTT	CASSYSLGQGASTDTQYF
TRBD2	TRBJ2-1	TRBV28	few	TGTGCCAGCAGTCCGGTCCGGACTAGCGGACTCGACAATGAGCAGTTCTTC	CASSPVRTSGLDNEQFF
TRBD2	TRBJ2-5	TRBV20-1	-	TGCAGTGCTAGACGGGGCGTAGCGGGGCAAGAGACCCAGTACTTC	CSARRGVAGQETQYF
TRBD1	TRBJ2-7	TRBV7-8	few	TGTGCCAGCAGCTCTTGGACAGGGGAGTACGAGCAGTACTTC	CASSSWTGEYEQYF
TRBD2	TRBJ2-1	TRBV20-1	few	TGCAGTGCTAAGAGGGGACTAGCGGGGGTGCCAACCTACAATGAGCAGTTCTTC	CSAKRGLAGVPTYNEQFF
-	TRBJ2-7	TRBV12-3/TRBV12-4	-	TGTGCCAGCAGTCCCCCCTCAGGATGGAAGCAGTACTTC	CASSPPSGWKQYF